Listed here are 23 T cell receptor beta chains from one sample, sequenced in a study of cytomegalovirus exposure and HLA in healthy donors (dated 2017 in TCRdb). Libraries were prepared through the immunoSEQ multiplex PCR assay. For the multiplex PCR, a mixture combining 60 forward primers for TCR Vbeta segments and 13 reverse primers for TCR Jbeta segments was used. This immuneACCESS table, as held by TCRdb, lists in-frame sequences with V and J called but not all clones. Of the missing ones, under half trace to an unresolved V gene in checked studies; the others have no known cause. The sample data list fewer than 250,000 clones, and 80% to 90% of these were observed just once. The ten biggest clones cover 2.5% to 3% of the sample. Sequenced material: PBMCs. Source of these receptors: a man aged 30-40 years in good health and CMV-seronegative.

The chain employs TRBV6-6 and TRBJ2-7; TRBD1 agrees at 9 bases. Germline-derived CDR1 and CDR2 are MNHNY and SVGAGI (reference sequence). With V trimmed by 11 bases and J by 0 bases, 5 bases remained unmatched. This CDR3 is built from 13 residues. CDR3 in amino acids: CACRDRVSYEQYF. CDR3 nucleotide sequence: TGTGCCTGCCGGGACAGGGTCTCCTACGAGCAGTACTTC.

This chain joins TRBV6-6 and TRBJ2-3, with a possible D match to TRBD2 (5 bases). V lost 2 bases and J lost 2, with 11 bases in between. The CDR3 sequence is 15 residues long. Per the germline V gene, CDR1 is MNHNY and CDR2 is SVGAGI (reference sequence). The CDR3, as DNA: TGTGCCAGCAGTTACCTAGCCGCACACACAGATACGCAGTATTTT. Protein: CASSYLAAHTDTQYF.

This clone has just a few counts. Other DNA sequences within the sample encode an identical CDR3. This chain uses TRBV5-1 with TRBJ1-1; TRBD1 might be the D (6 bases). CDR3 length: 14 amino acids. Germline CDR1 reads SGHRS; CDR2 reads YFSETQ. V lost 0 bases, J lost 4 bases, and 10 bases lay in between. The CDR3 DNA is TGCGCCAGCAGCTTGGAACAAGGGGGCACTGAAGCTTTCTTT. It encodes CASSLEQGGTEAFF. Full variable domain (missing parts from reference TRBV5-1 and TRBJ1-1): KAGVTQTPRYLIKTRGQQVTLSCSPISGHRSVSWYQQTPGQGLQFLFEYFSETQRNKGNFPGRFSGRQFSNSRSEMNVSTLELGDSALYLCASSLEQGGTEAFFGQGTRLTVV.

J is TRBJ2-7 and V is TRBV7-9; 8 bases are shared with TRBD1. The CDR3 has 13 amino acids. After removal of 5 bases from V and 5 bases from J, the junction contained 5 bases not matched to a gene. CDR1 is SEHNR and CDR2 is FQNEAQ in the germline V gene (reference sequence). In DNA, the CDR3 is TGTGCCAGCAGCCAGACAGGGGCGCACGAGCAGTACTTC. Residues: CASSQTGAHEQYF.

The J gene is TRBJ2-7, the V gene TRBV2; 8 bases fit TRBD2. The CDR3 extends over 12 amino acids. V trimming: 8 bases; J trimming: 7 bases; junction bases outside the gene matches: 7. CDR1 is SNHLY and CDR2 is FYNNEI in the germline V gene. CDR3 sequence (DNA): TGTGCCAGCCACGGGGGGGCAAGTGAGCAGTACTTC. As protein: CASHGGASEQYF.

This chain connects TRBV25-1 to TRBJ1-1; D is possibly TRBD1 (6 bases). The CDR3 loop spans 15 amino acids. V was cut by 5 bases and J by 4 bases, with 17 bases left in between. The germline V gene encodes CDR1 MGHDK and CDR2 SYGVNS. CDR3 sequence reads: CASSRHRDLGTEAFF. CDR3 nucleotide sequence: TGTGCCAGCAGTAGGCACAGGGATTTGGGCACTGAAGCTTTCTTT.

The chain carries TRBV6-5 and TRBJ1-1, with D perhaps matching TRBD1 (5 bases). V shed 2 bases and J shed 7 bases, with 11 bases lying between them. CDR1 is MNHEY, CDR2 SVGAGI, per germline. CDR3 length: 13 residues. CDR3 in amino acids: CASSYVGGSEAFF. As DNA, the CDR3 is TGTGCCAGCAGTTACGTGGGGGGGAGTGAAGCTTTCTTT.

This clone was detected only once. This chain uses TRBV28 with TRBJ1-2, with 10 bases fitting TRBD1. After removal of 1 base from V and 8 bases from J, the junction contained 4 bases not matched to a gene. The germline CDR1 and CDR2 sequences are MDHEN and SYDVKM. The CDR3 runs 14 residues. The CDR3 here is CASSLLGTGDGYTF. CDR3 in DNA: TGTGCCAGCAGTTTATTAGGGACAGGGGACGGCTACACCTTC.

The rearrangement joins TRBV13 to TRBJ2-7; 9 bases fit TRBD2. The CDR3 has 15 residues. The junction had 6 bases not matched to a gene; V was cut back by 4 bases and J by 2 bases. In germline, CDR1 is PRHDT, CDR2 FYEKMQ (reference sequence). The CDR3 coding sequence is TGTGCCAGCAGCTCATCCGGGACTAGCCCCTACGAGCAGTACTTC. This codes for CASSSSGTSPYEQYF.

The chain combines TRBV6-5 with TRBJ1-6; weak D call: TRBD1 (5 bases). V lost 6 bases to trimming and J lost 8 bases, with 8 bases between them. Per germline, CDR1 MNHEY and CDR2 SVGAGI. The CDR3 spans 12 residues. CDR3 sequence: CASRRGDSPLHF. CDR3 nucleotide sequence: TGTGCCAGCAGGCGGGGGGATTCACCCCTCCACTTT.

This chain connects TRBV7-3 to TRBJ2-3; 7 nucleotides line up with TRBD2. This CDR3 is built from 14 residues. Germline lookup yields CDR1 SGHTA and CDR2 FQGTGA. V was clipped by 4 bases and J by 1 base; unmatched bases: 2. The CDR3, as DNA: TGTGCCAGCAGCTCGGGGGGAGGCACAGATACGCAGTATTTT. Translation gives CASSSGGGTDTQYF.

The J gene is TRBJ2-1, the V gene TRBV2; the D is unclear. Trimming pared 7 bases from V and 7 bases from J, leaving 17 bases between. Germline V gene lookup returns CDR1 SNHLY and CDR2 FYNNEI. The CDR3 consists of 14 residues. The CDR3, as DNA: TGTGCCAGCATTGAGGAGCTGAGTAATAATGAGCAGTTCTTC. This gives the protein CASIEELSNNEQFF.

The CDR3 coding sequence is TGTGCCAGCAGCTCTTGGACAGTCTCCTACGAGCAGTACTTC. Translated, it gives CASSSWTVSYEQYF. The chain carries TRBV7-8 and TRBJ2-7, with a possible D match to TRBD1 (6 bases). CDR3 length: 14 residues. Trimming pared 4 bases from V and 0 bases from J, leaving 10 bases between. CDR1 is SGHVS and CDR2 is FQNEAQ in the germline V gene.

J is TRBJ1-2 and V is TRBV18; D not certain. V was trimmed by 8 bases and J by 6 bases, leaving 10 bases between them. Germline loops: CDR1 KGHSH, CDR2 LQKENI. The CDR3 consists of 11 residues. The CDR3 nucleotides read TGTGCCAGCACCTACCCTGATGGCTACACCTTC. Residues: CASTYPDGYTF.

The DNA of the CDR3 is TGTGCCAGTAGTATCTATGGAGAGACCCAGTACTTC. Encoded protein: CASSIYGETQYF. The chain joins TRBV19 to TRBJ2-5; D not resolved. V was shortened by 3 bases and J by 4 bases, with 6 bases between the two germline ends. CDR1 is LNHDA, CDR2 SQIVND, per germline (reference sequence). The CDR3 is 12 residues long.

This rearrangement joins TRBV6-5 to TRBJ1-1, with 8 bases that match TRBD1. The CDR3 contains 15 residues. Per germline, CDR1 MNHEY and CDR2 SVGAGI. The V segment lost 5 bases and the J segment 6 bases; nucleotides outside the gene matches: 11. In DNA, the CDR3 is TGTGCCAGCAGTAAACAATACAGGGGGAGATCTGAAGCTTTCTTT. Translation gives CASSKQYRGRSEAFF.

In this sample, this clone turned up a few times. This chain joins TRBV5-1 and TRBJ2-5, with D maybe TRBD2 (6 bases). The V gene lost 3 bases and the J gene lost 3 bases, with 9 bases spanning the gap. This CDR3 has 13 residues. Looked up from germline, CDR1 is SGHRS and CDR2 is YFSETQ. The CDR3 nucleotides read TGCGCCAGCAGCTCGGGACTTGAAGAGACCCAGTACTTC. Encoded protein: CASSSGLEETQYF. The entire variable domain, with the rest obtained from reference TRBV5-1 and TRBJ2-5, is as follows: KAGVTQTPRYLIKTRGQQVTLSCSPISGHRSVSWYQQTPGQGLQFLFEYFSETQRNKGNFPGRFSGRQFSNSRSEMNVSTLELGDSALYLCASSSGLEETQYFGPGTRLLVL.

The V and J genes are TRBV7-2 and TRBJ2-2; TRBD2 is a possible D gene (6 bases). This CDR3 region has 15 residues. V gave up 4 bases and J gave up 4 bases, with 13 bases separating them. Germline V CDR1 and CDR2: SGHTA, FQGNSA. In nucleotides, the CDR3 is TGTGCCAGCAGCTCCCGAGGCGGGGTCACCGGGGAGCTGTTTTTT. Translated, it gives CASSSRGGVTGELFF.

CDR3 residues: CASSLGGAGRNQPQHF. The CDR3, as DNA: TGTGCCAGCAGCTTAGGGGGAGCAGGCCGCAATCAGCCCCAGCATTTT. The genes are TRBV11-2 and TRBJ1-5, with no clear D. Germline CDR1 SGHAT, CDR2 FQNNGV. V was shortened by 1 base and J by 2 bases, with 12 bases between the two germline ends. The CDR3 is 16 amino acids.

The J gene is TRBJ2-5, the V gene TRBV13; possibly TRBD1 for D (5 bases). The J call may be wrong; the DNA end is better matched by TRBJ2-7. The CDR3 has 14 amino acids. Germline CDR1 PRHDT, CDR2 FYEKMQ (reference sequence). The CDR3 is CASSLGPGNYEQYF. In DNA form, the CDR3 reads TGTGCCAGCAGCTTAGGTCCAGGGAACTACGAGCAGTACTTC.

In this sample, this clone turned up a few times. This chain connects TRBV7-3 to TRBJ2-2; 7 bases align to TRBD1. Germline values: CDR1 SGHTA, CDR2 FQGTGA. V gave up 1 base and J gave up 1 base; unmatched junction bases: 3. The CDR3 sequence is 16 residues long. This chain's CDR3 is CASSLKGGQNTGELFF. The DNA of the CDR3 is TGTGCCAGCAGCTTAAAAGGGGGCCAGAACACCGGGGAGCTGTTTTTT.

This clone has a handful of counts. The V gene is TRBV11-3, the J gene TRBJ2-5; TRBD2 aligns across 14 bases. CDR1 and CDR2 (germline): SGHNT, YENEEA. V lost 4 bases to trimming and J lost 2 bases; unmatched junction nucleotides: 9. This CDR3 comprises 18 residues. The CDR3 reads CASSSTDRLAGGQETQYF. CDR3 DNA: TGTGCCAGCAGCTCAACAGACCGACTAGCGGGGGGGCAAGAGACCCAGTACTTC.

The chain uses TRBV5-1 and TRBJ2-7; 7 positions match TRBD1. CDR1 is SGHRS, CDR2 YFSETQ, per germline. The J segment lost 3 bases and the V segment lost 2 bases, leaving 8 bases of the junction unmatched. CDR3 length: 15 residues. Here the CDR3 reads CASSFSQGVVYEQYF. For the CDR3, the DNA is TGCGCCAGCAGCTTTTCCCAGGGGGTCGTCTACGAGCAGTACTTC.